Each of the 20 T cell receptor beta chains below was sequenced from the same sample in a study of shared clonotypes between healthy human individuals. The protocol was immunoSEQ multiplex PCR, while the TCRdb copy is restricted to in-frame clones and leaves out a portion. The sample holds roughly 1.4 million clones, 98% seen once. Input material: naive CD4+ T cells sorted from blood. The subset is: CD45RA+ positively selected. These receptors were taken from a man aged 25-45 years in good health.

The J gene is TRBJ2-3, the V gene TRBV7-9; no definite D call. Germline CDR1 reads SEHNR; CDR2 reads FQNEAQ (reference sequence). V was cut by 5 bases and J by 6 bases, with 6 bases left in between. CDR3 size: 11 residues. CDR3 loop: CASSLQDTQYF. The DNA for the CDR3 is TGTGCCAGCAGCCTGCAGGATACGCAGTATTTT.

V gene TRBV19 combines with J gene TRBJ2-6; D possibly corresponds to TRBD2 (5 bases). Germline-derived CDR1 and CDR2 are LNHDA and SQIVND (reference sequence). This CDR3 comprises 16 residues. With 6 bases removed from V and 0 bases from J, the gap between germline ends came to 12 bases. This CDR3 is CASRRELLSGANVLTF. The CDR3 nucleotides are TGTGCCAGTAGAAGGGAGTTACTCTCTGGGGCCAACGTCCTGACTTTC. Drawing the rest from reference TRBV19 and TRBJ2-6, the complete variable domain is DGGITQSPKYLFRKEGQNVTLSCEQNLNHDAMYWYRQDPGQGLRLIYYSQIVNDFQKGDIAEGYSVSREKKESFPLTVTSAQKNPTAFYLCASRRELLSGANVLTFGAGSRLTVL.

The V gene is TRBV7-8, the J gene TRBJ2-7, with D maybe TRBD1 (7 bases). Germline loops: CDR1 SGHVS, CDR2 FQNEAQ. The CDR3 consists of 15 residues. Between the trimmed V and J ends, which lost 8 bases and 1 base, there was a span of 18 bases. The CDR3 protein is CASRGRGTASYEQYF. The CDR3 coding sequence is TGTGCCAGCCGGGGCCGGGGGACAGCTTCCTACGAGCAGTACTTC. Drawing the rest from reference TRBV7-8 and TRBJ2-7, the complete variable domain is GAGVSQSPRYKVAKRGQDVALRCDPISGHVSLFWYQQALGQGPEFLTYFQNEAQLDKSGLPSDRFFAERPEGSVSTLKIQRTQQEDSAVYLCASRGRGTASYEQYFGPGTRLTVT.

The chain combines TRBV5-1 with TRBJ1-1; D ambiguous. Trimming cost V 0 bases and J 4 bases, with 13 bases left between them. The CDR3 extends over 15 amino acids. Looked up from germline, CDR1 is SGHRS and CDR2 is YFSETQ. CDR3 residues: CASSLASPTGTEAFF. The CDR3 nucleotides are TGCGCCAGCAGCTTGGCGTCACCTACGGGCACTGAAGCTTTCTTT.

The CDR3 protein is CASSPPARGRFAGELFF. CDR3 DNA: TGTGCCAGCAGCCCACCTGCGCGGGGGCGATTTGCCGGGGAGCTGTTTTTT. The chain links TRBV7-8 to TRBJ2-2; D is perhaps TRBD2 (7 bases). CDR1 and CDR2 from the germline V gene are SGHVS and FQNEAQ. Trimming removed 5 bases from V and 6 bases from J, with 22 bases in between. The CDR3 has 17 residues.

The rearrangement links TRBV15 to TRBJ2-5; 7 bases align to TRBD2. The trim removed 0 bases at V and 5 bases at J, leaving 6 bases unmatched. CDR1 and CDR2 (germline): LNHNV, YYDKDF (reference sequence). The CDR3 sequence is 15 residues long. This chain's CDR3 is CATSRDRGGLETQYF. CDR3 in DNA: TGTGCCACCAGCAGAGATCGCGGGGGTCTGGAGACCCAGTACTTC.

This clone appeared once. For the CDR3, the DNA is TGTGCCAGCACCCGCGGGGCAAACACAGATACGCAGTATTTT. It yields the protein CASTRGANTDTQYF. The V and J genes are TRBV2 and TRBJ2-3; tentative D call: TRBD2 (6 bases). The CDR3 covers 14 residues. V was cut by 7 bases and J by 2 bases, with 13 bases left in between. Germline CDR1 is SNHLY and CDR2 is FYNNEI.

This clone was recorded once. Compared with germline, one end of the junction differs, possibly owing to a read error. The chain joins TRBV7-7 to TRBJ2-5, with 9 bases that match TRBD2. Germline loops: CDR1 SSHAT, CDR2 FNYEAQ (reference sequence). The length of the CDR3 is 15 residues. This CDR3 reads CASSLREGPRETQYF. The CDR3 DNA is TGTGCTAGCAGCTTGCGGGAGGGCCCTCGGGAGACCCAGTACTTC.

The chain employs TRBV29-1 and TRBJ2-7; no definite D call. The V end lost 7 bases, the J end lost 2 bases, and 12 bases lay between the germline ends. Germline CDR1 is SQVTM and CDR2 is ANQGSEA. The CDR3 is 12 amino acids. In DNA form, the CDR3 reads TGCAGCGCGACCAGGAGCCCCTACGAGCAGTACTTC. It yields the protein CSATRSPYEQYF.

The J gene is TRBJ2-5, the V gene TRBV10-1; no definite D call. The CDR3 sequence is 13 residues long. The germline V gene has CDR1 WNHNN and CDR2 SYGVQD (reference sequence). The germline V and J ends were trimmed by 3 bases and 3 bases, with 8 bases remaining between them. The CDR3 region is CASSEEWEETQYF. The CDR3 region has the DNA TGCGCCAGCAGTGAAGAATGGGAAGAGACCCAGTACTTC.

This chain joins TRBV7-2 and TRBJ2-5, with TRBD2 matching over 7 bases. The CDR3 length is 15 residues. Germline loops: CDR1 SGHTA, CDR2 FQGNSA. The V and J ends lost 0 bases and 2 bases, in that order; junction bases with no gene match: 3. CDR3 protein: CASSLAEGLQETQYF. Here the CDR3 DNA reads TGTGCCAGCAGCTTAGCAGAGGGACTACAAGAGACCCAGTACTTC.

The chain has TRBV28 and TRBJ2-1; D call uncertain. Looked up from germline, CDR1 is MDHEN and CDR2 is SYDVKM. V lost 6 bases to trimming and J lost 4 bases, with 7 bases between them. The length of the CDR3 is 12 residues. CDR3 bases: TGTGCCAGCAGAGATCCTTACAATGAGCAGTTCTTC. It yields the protein CASRDPYNEQFF.

The chain has TRBV5-1 and TRBJ2-7, with a possible D match to TRBD2 (6 bases). The CDR3 covers 16 residues. V shed 0 bases and J shed 3 bases, with 16 bases lying between them. The germline V gene has CDR1 SGHRS and CDR2 YFSETQ. Written as DNA, the CDR3 is TGCGCCAGCAGCTTGGCTTCGGGAGCCCAGAACTACGAGCAGTACTTC. Its translation: CASSLASGAQNYEQYF.

This rearrangement joins TRBV6-5 to TRBJ2-7; D unresolved. Trimming took 5 bases from V and 5 from J, leaving 16 bases between them. The germline CDR1 and CDR2 sequences are MNHEY and SVGAGI. CDR3 length: 14 amino acids. CDR3 sequence (DNA): TGTGCCAGCAGTCCTCTCGGTAGGATTCACGAGCAGTACTTC. As protein: CASSPLGRIHEQYF.

The CDR3 protein is CASSQGWASTDTQYF. CDR3 coding DNA: TGTGCCAGCAGTCAAGGGTGGGCTAGCACAGATACGCAGTATTTT. The V and J genes are TRBV27 and TRBJ2-3, with D unresolved. The germline V gene has CDR1 MNHEY and CDR2 SMNVEV (reference sequence). This CDR3 spans 15 amino acids. V dropped 5 bases and J dropped 0 bases, with 12 bases sitting between them.

V usage is TRBV5-1 and J usage is TRBJ2-6; weak D call: TRBD2 (5 bases). Trimming shortened V by 3 bases and J by 2 bases, and 30 bases separated the two germline ends. The CDR3 totals 22 residues. Germline CDR1 SGHRS, CDR2 YFSETQ. The CDR3 nucleotides are TGCGCCAGCAGCTCCCCTCGAATACACGGCGGGTCAAAGACGACTGGGGCCAACGTCCTGACTTTC. The encoded protein is CASSSPRIHGGSKTTGANVLTF.

The gene calls are TRBV6-5 and TRBJ1-1, with a tentative D call TRBD1 (5 bases). The CDR3 has 14 amino acids. Trimming removed 2 bases at V and 3 bases at J, with 10 bases between. CDR1 MNHEY and CDR2 SVGAGI come from the germline V gene. The CDR3 region is CASSYQRGDTEAFF. The CDR3 bases are TGTGCCAGCAGTTACCAAAGGGGTGACACTGAAGCTTTCTTT.

This clone was seen once. The chain combines TRBV5-4 with TRBJ2-3; D gene unclear. Trimming pared 3 bases from V and 2 bases from J, leaving 10 bases between. Germline V gene lookup returns CDR1 SGHNT and CDR2 YYREEE (reference sequence). This CDR3 comprises 14 residues. The CDR3 is CASSSQTFTDTQYF. Here the CDR3 DNA reads TGTGCCAGCAGCTCGCAAACTTTCACAGATACGCAGTATTTT.

This chain connects TRBV10-3 to TRBJ2-2; 10 bases are shared with TRBD1. V shed 7 bases, J shed 4 bases, and the junction held 6 bases outside the gene matches. This CDR3 region has 15 residues. CDR1 ENHRY and CDR2 SYGVKD come from the germline V gene. The CDR3 sequence: CAIKRDRGFTGELFF. Written as DNA, the CDR3 is TGTGCCATCAAGCGGGACAGGGGTTTCACCGGGGAGCTGTTTTTT.

The chain uses TRBV5-4 and TRBJ2-5, with a possible D match to TRBD1 (6 bases). With 3 bases removed from V and 5 bases from J, the gap between germline ends came to 14 bases. Germline V gives CDR1 SGHNT, CDR2 YYREEE (reference sequence). The CDR3 spans 14 residues. The CDR3 region has the DNA TGTGCCAGCAGCTACCCAGGGGCACGGGAGACCCAGTACTTC. The encoded protein is CASSYPGARETQYF.